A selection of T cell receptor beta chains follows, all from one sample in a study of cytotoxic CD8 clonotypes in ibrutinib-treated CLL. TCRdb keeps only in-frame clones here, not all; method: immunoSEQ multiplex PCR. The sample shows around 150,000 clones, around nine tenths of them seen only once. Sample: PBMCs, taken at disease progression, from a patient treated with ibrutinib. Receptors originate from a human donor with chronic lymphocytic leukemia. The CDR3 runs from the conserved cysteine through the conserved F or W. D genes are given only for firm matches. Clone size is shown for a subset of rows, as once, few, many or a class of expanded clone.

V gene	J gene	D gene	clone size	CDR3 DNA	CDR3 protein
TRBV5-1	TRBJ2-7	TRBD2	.	TGCGCCAGCAGCCGGGGTTCACTAGTTAGCGGGAGTTACTACGAGCAGTACTTC	CASSRGSLVSGSYYEQYF
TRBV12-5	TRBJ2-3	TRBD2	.	TGTGCTAGTGGTTTGGTACGACTAGCGGGAGGGGAGTGGGGCACAGATACGCAGTATTTT	CASGLVRLAGGEWGTDTQYF
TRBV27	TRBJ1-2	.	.	TGTGCCAGCAGTTTAATGACTGACTATGGCTACACCTTC	CASSLMTDYGYTF
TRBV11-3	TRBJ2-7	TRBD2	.	TGTGCCAGCAGATCGGGACTACCCACTTGGGAGCAGTACTTC	CASRSGLPTWEQYF
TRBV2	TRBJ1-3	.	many	TGTGCCAGCAGGGAAAACACCATATATTTT	CASRENTIYF
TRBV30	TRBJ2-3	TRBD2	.	TGTGCCTGGAGTGTAGCGGGATTAGCGTCTAGCACAGATACGCAGTATTTT	CAWSVAGLASSTDTQYF
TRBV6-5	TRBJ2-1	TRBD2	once	TGTGCCAGCAGTTACGGGCGGGGGGGAAATGAGCAGTTCTTC	CASSYGRGGNEQFF
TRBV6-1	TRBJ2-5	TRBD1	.	TGTGCCAGCAGTGAAGCGACAGGGGGCGCGTCGGAGACCCAGTACTTC	CASSEATGGASETQYF
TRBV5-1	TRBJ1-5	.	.	TGCGCCAGCAGCTTGACAGGGAAAAATCAGCCCCAGCATTTT	CASSLTGKNQPQHF
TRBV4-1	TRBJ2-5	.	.	TGCGCCAGCAGCCAAGACAGGGAGATCCAAGAGACCCAGTACTTC	CASSQDREIQETQYF
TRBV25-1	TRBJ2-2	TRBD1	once	TGTGCCAGCAGTGAAAGACCCGGGACAGGGGGCACCGGGGAGCTGTTTTTT	CASSERPGTGGTGELFF
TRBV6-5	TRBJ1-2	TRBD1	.	TGTGCCAGCACCGGGACAGAGTATTATGGCTACACCTTC	CASTGTEYYGYTF
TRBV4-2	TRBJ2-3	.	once	TGTGCCAGCAGCCAAGAAGCGGGAGATACGCAGTATTTT	CASSQEAGDTQYF
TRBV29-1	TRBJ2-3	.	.	TGCAGCGTTGAACCGTGGCAGGGGATTCGCGCGACAGATACGCAGTATTTT	CSVEPWQGIRATDTQYF
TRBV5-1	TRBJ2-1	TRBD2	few	TGCGCCAGCAGCCTGCTAGCGGGAGGGACGAATGAGCAGTTCTTC	CASSLLAGGTNEQFF
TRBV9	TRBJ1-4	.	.	TGTGCCAGCAGCGTTTCCGATGAAAAACTGTTTTTT	CASSVSDEKLFF
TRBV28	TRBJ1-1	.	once	TGTGCCAGCAGTTTAAAGGCCCTAATGAACACTGAAGCTTTCTTT	CASSLKALMNTEAFF
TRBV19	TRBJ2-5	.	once	TGTGCCAGTAGAGGGGCAGAGACCCAGTACTTC	CASRGAETQYF
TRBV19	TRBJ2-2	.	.	TGTGCCAGTAGTATAGGTGCGGACACCGGGGAGCTGTTTTTT	CASSIGADTGELFF
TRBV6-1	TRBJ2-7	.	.	TGTGCCAGCACGGACTTACAGAGGCAGTACTTC	CASTDLQRQYF
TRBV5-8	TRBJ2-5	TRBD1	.	TGTGCCAGCAGTCGGGACAGGGGGGAGACCCAGTACTTC	CASSRDRGETQYF
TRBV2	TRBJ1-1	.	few	TGTGCCAGCAGTGGGGCTCGGAACACTGAAGCTTTCTTT	CASSGARNTEAFF
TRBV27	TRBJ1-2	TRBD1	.	TGTGCCAGCGGGCAGGGGGGGGGCTACACCTTC	CASGQGGGYTF
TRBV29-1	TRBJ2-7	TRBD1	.	TGCAGCGTTGAAAGCGGACAGGGGATCGGATCCTACGAGCAGTACTTC	CSVESGQGIGSYEQYF
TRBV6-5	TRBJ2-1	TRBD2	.	TGTGCCAGCAGTTGGACGACTAGCGGGCGCAATGAGCAGTTCTTC	CASSWTTSGRNEQFF
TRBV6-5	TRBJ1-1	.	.	TGTGCCAGCAGTTACTCCCCCCAAGTGAACACTGAAGCTTTCTTT	CASSYSPQVNTEAFF
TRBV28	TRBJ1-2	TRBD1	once	TGTGCCAGCAGTTTAGATGGTGTGGGACTTGACAGGGGTCCGACCACCTCCTATGGCTACACCTTC	CASSLDGVGLDRGPTTSYGYTF
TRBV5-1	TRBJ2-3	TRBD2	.	TGCGCCAGCAGCTCCGGTAGCGGGAGAGGGTCAGATACGCAGTATTTT	CASSSGSGRGSDTQYF
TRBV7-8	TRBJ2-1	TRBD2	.	TGTGCCAGCAGCTCGACTAGCGGGAGCCACAATGAGCAGTTCTTC	CASSSTSGSHNEQFF
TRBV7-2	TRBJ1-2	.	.	TGTGCCAGCAGCTTAAGGGGGGGAGACTATGGCTACACCTTC	CASSLRGGDYGYTF
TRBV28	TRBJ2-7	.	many	TGTGCCAGCACAACAGGTTCCTACGAGCAGTACTTC	CASTTGSYEQYF
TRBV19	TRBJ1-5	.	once	TGTGCCACCGGTTATAGCAATCAGCCCCAGCATTTT	CATGYSNQPQHF
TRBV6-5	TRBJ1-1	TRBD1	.	TGTGCCAGCAGGGGGACAGGGGTTCTTGAAGCTTTCTTT	CASRGTGVLEAFF
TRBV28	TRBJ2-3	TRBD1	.	TGTGCCAGCAGTCGTCGACAGGGGGTAGGCACAGATACGCAGTATTTT	CASSRRQGVGTDTQYF
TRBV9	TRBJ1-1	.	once	TGTGCCAGCAGCCCCCAGGGGAGGGGATTGGCTGAAGCTTTCTTT	CASSPQGRGLAEAFF
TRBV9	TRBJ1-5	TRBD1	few	TGTGCCAGCAGCGCGGGACAGGGGAATAGAGAGCCCCAGCATTTT	CASSAGQGNREPQHF
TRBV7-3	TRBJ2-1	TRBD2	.	TGTGCCAGCAGCTTATATGCGGGAGTAGCCTACAATGAGCAGTTCTTC	CASSLYAGVAYNEQFF
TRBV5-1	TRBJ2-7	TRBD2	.	TGCGCCAGCAGCTTGGCCGCGGGAGTCTCCTCCTACGAGCAGTACTTC	CASSLAAGVSSYEQYF
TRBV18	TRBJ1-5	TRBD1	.	TGTGCCAGCTCGACGGGACAGAATCAGCCCCAGCATTTT	CASSTGQNQPQHF
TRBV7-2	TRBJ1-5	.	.	TGTGCCAGCAGTAATAGCAATCAGCCCCAGCATTTT	CASSNSNQPQHF
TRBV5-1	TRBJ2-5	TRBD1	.	TGCGCCAGCAGCTTGGCGGGACAGGGGGGACAAGAGACCCAGTACTTC	CASSLAGQGGQETQYF
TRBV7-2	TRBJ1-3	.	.	TGTGCCAGCAGCCCGACACAGGGAAACACCATATATTTT	CASSPTQGNTIYF
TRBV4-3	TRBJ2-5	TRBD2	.	TGCGCCAGCAGCCAAGATCGGCTAGCGGGAGGGTCCCTCGAGGAGACCCAGTACTTC	CASSQDRLAGGSLEETQYF
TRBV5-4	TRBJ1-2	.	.	TGTGCCAGCAGCTTTCTGGGGTCCAGCAGCAGGAACTATGGCTACACCTTC	CASSFLGSSSRNYGYTF
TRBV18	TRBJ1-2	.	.	TGTGCCAGTCACTCAGGATCCCTCTCCTATGGCTACACCTTC	CASHSGSLSYGYTF
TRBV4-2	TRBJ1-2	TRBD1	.	TGTGCCAGCAGCCAATACCGAGGACAGGTTTCTGGTTTCGATGGCTACACCTTC	CASSQYRGQVSGFDGYTF
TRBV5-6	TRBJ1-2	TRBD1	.	TGTGCCAGCAGCTTAAATTCGGGACAGGGCTATGGCTACACCTTC	CASSLNSGQGYGYTF
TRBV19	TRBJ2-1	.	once	TGTGCCAGTAGTATATACCCCCTGGGGTACAATGAGCAGTTCTTC	CASSIYPLGYNEQFF
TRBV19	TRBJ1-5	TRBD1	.	TGTGCCAGTAGTCGGACAGGGGAGAACGGCAATCAGCCCCAGCATTTT	CASSRTGENGNQPQHF
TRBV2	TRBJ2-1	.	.	TGTGCCAGCCGTGTGAGAAGCGAGCAGTTCTTC	CASRVRSEQFF
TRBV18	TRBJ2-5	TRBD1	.	TGTGCCAGCTCACCCGCTCGGCAGGGGGCCGCGGGTCAAGAGACCCAGTACTTC	CASSPARQGAAGQETQYF
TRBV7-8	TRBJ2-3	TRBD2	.	TGTGCCAGCGGGATCTCTAGCGGGTCCACAGATACGCAGTATTTT	CASGISSGSTDTQYF
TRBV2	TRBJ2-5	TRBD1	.	TGTGCCAAAGCAGACAGGGACGAGACCCAGTACTTC	CAKADRDETQYF
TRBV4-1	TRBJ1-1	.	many	TGCGCCAGCAGCCAAGTCCAGGGGCAGAGGAACACTGAAGCTTTCTTT	CASSQVQGQRNTEAFF
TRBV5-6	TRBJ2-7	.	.	TGTGCCAGCGCCGACCAGACCTACGAGCAGTACTTC	CASADQTYEQYF
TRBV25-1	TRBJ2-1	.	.	TGTGCCAGCAGGGCCCGACAGTTATACTCCTACAATGAGCAGTTCTTC	CASRARQLYSYNEQFF
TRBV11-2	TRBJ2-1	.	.	TGTGCCAGCAGCTTAGAGCGCTCCCGGGGGTACAATGAGCAGTTCTTC	CASSLERSRGYNEQFF
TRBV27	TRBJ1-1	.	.	TGTGCCAGCAGGCCGAACACGGGTGAAGCTTTCTTT	CASRPNTGEAFF
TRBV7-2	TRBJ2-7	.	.	TGTGCCAGCAGCCTAAAGACAGGCGATTCCTACGAGCAGTACTTC	CASSLKTGDSYEQYF